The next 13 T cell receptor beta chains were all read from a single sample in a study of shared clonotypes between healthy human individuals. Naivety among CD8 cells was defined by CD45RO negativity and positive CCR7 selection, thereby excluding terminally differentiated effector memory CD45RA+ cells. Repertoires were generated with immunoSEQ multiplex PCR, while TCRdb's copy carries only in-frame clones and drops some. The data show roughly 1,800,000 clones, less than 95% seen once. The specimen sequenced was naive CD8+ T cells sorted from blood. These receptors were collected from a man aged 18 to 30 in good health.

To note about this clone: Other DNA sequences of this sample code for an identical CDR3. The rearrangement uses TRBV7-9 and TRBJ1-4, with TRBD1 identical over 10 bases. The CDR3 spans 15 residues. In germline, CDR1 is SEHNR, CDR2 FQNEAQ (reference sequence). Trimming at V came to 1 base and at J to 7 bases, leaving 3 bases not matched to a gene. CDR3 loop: CASSLVGQGGEKLFF. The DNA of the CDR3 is TGTGCCAGCAGCTTAGTAGGACAGGGGGGTGAAAAACTGTTTTTT.

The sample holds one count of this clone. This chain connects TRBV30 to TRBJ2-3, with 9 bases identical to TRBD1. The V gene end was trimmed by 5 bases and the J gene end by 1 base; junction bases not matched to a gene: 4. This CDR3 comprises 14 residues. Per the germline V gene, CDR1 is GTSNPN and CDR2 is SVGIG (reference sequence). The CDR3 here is CAWERTGGTDTQYF. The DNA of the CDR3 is TGTGCCTGGGAAAGGACAGGGGGCACAGATACGCAGTATTTT.

CDR3: CAWEDSGGAVAYEQYF. The CDR3, as DNA: TGTGCCTGGGAGGACTCAGGGGGCGCGGTGGCCTACGAGCAGTACTTC. The rearrangement uses TRBV30 and TRBJ2-7; TRBD1 matches 8 bases. Trimming removed 5 bases from V and 2 bases from J; junction bases left unmatched: 14. Germline assignment: CDR1 GTSNPN and CDR2 SVGIG (reference sequence). The CDR3 spans 16 residues.

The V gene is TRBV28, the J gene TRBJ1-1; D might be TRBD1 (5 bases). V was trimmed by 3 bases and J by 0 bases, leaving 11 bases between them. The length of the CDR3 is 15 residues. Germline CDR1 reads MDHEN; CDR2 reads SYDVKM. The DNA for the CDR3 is TGTGCCAGCAGTTTTCGGGGACCTCTGAACACTGAAGCTTTCTTT. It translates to CASSFRGPLNTEAFF.

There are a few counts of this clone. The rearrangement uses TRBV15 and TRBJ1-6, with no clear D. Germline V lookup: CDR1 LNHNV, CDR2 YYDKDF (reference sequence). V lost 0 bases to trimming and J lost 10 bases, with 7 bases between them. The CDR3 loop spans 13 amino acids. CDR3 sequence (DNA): TGTGCCACCAGCAGAGAACTCGGATCACCCCTCCACTTT. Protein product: CATSRELGSPLHF.

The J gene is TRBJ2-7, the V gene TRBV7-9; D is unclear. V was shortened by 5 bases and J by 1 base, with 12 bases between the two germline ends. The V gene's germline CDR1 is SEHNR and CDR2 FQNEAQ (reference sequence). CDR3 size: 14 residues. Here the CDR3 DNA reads TGTGCCAGCAGCCGACTGGACGGGTCCTACGAGCAGTACTTC. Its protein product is CASSRLDGSYEQYF.

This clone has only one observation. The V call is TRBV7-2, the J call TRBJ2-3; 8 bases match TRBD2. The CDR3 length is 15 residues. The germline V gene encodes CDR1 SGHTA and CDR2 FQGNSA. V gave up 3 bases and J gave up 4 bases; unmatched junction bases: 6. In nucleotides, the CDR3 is TGTGCCAGCAGCTTGTCTGTGCGGGAGGCAGATACGCAGTATTTT. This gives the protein CASSLSVREADTQYF.

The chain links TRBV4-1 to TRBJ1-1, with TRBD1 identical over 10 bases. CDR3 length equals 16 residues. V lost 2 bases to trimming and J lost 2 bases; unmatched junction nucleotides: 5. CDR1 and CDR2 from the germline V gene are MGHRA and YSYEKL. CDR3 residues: CASSQIGTGVNTEAFF. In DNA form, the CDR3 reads TGCGCCAGCAGCCAAATAGGGACAGGGGTTAACACTGAAGCTTTCTTT.

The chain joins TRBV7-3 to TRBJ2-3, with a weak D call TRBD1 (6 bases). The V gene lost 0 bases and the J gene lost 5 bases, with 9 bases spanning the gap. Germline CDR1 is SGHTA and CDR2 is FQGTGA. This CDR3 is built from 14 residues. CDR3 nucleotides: TGTGCCAGCAGCTTAACGGGGGCTGGAGATACGCAGTATTTT. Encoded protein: CASSLTGAGDTQYF.

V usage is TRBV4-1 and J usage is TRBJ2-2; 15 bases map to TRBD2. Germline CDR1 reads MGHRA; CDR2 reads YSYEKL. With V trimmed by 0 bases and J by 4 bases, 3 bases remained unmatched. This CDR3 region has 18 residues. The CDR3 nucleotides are TGCGCCAGCAGCCAAGATGGACTAGCGGGGGGGCCCACCGGGGAGCTGTTTTTT. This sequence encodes CASSQDGLAGGPTGELFF.

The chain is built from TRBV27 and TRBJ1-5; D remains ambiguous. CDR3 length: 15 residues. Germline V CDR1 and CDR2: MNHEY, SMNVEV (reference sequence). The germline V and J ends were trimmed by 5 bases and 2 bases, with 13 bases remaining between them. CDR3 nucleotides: TGTGCCAGCAGTGACCGGGCCGAACGCAATCAGCCCCAGCATTTT. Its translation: CASSDRAERNQPQHF.

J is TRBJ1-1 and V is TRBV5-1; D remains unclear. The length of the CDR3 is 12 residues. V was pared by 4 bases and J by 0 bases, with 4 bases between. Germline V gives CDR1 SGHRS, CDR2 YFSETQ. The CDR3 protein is CASSGMNTEAFF. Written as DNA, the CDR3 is TGCGCCAGCAGCGGCATGAACACTGAAGCTTTCTTT.

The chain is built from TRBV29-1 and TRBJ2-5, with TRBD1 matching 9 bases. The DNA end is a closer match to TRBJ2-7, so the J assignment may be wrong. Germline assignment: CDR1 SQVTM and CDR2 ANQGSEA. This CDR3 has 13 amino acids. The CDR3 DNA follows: TGCAGCGTGGTACAGGGGGCGACCTACGAGCAGTACTTC. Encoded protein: CSVVQGATYEQYF.